In this sample, the clone carrying this T cell receptor beta chain turned up a few times. Its cognate antigen is unknown. This record belongs to a study of T-cell reconstitution after alpha-beta-depleted transplantation in children. The study's findings and limits: One year post-transplant, T-cell counts and diversity were largely derived from T cells produced anew. For some patients, TCRbeta diversity was high at day 60 because of recipient T cells and thymic progenitors that survived.

Library preparation (for TCRbeta) was performed with unique molecular identifiers. TCRdb passed the PCR reads through MiXCR, listing each CDR3 protein once. The table records about 240,000 distinct CDR3 sequences, 25% of them present only once. The V gene lost 8 bases and the J gene lost 5 bases, with 9 bases spanning the gap. Germline V gene sequence: CDR1 MDHEN, CDR2 SYDVKM. This CDR3 is built from 12 residues. The V gene is TRBV28, the J gene TRBJ2-2; D might be TRBD2 (5 bases). The TCR comes from a girl aged 2 to 9 with Fanconi anemia, due to receive a stem cell transplant. The sequenced sample was PBMCs, obtained before TCRalphabeta/CD19-depleted stem cell transplant. The CDR3 DNA sequence: TGTGCCAGCGGGAGCGCTACCGGGGAGCTGTTTTTT. Translated, it gives CASGSATGELFF. The full variable domain, its missing parts supplied by reference TRBV28 and TRBJ2-2, is DVKVTQSSRYLVKRTGEKVFLECVQDMDHENMFWYRQDPGLGLRLIYFSYDVKMKEKGDIPEGYSVSREKKERFSLILESASTNQTSMYLCASGSATGELFFGEGSRLTVL.